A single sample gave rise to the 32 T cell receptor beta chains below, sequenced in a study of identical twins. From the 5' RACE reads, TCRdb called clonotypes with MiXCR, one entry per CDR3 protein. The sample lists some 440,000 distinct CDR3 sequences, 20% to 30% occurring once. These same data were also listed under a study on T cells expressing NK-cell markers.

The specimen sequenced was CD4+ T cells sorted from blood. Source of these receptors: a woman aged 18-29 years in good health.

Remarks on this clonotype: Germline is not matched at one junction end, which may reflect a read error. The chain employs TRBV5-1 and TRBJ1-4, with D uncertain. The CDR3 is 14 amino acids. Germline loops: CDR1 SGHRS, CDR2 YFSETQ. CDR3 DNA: TGCGCCAGCACCTTGGGCGTCTTTAATGAAAAACTGTTTTTT. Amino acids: CASTLGVFNEKLFF.

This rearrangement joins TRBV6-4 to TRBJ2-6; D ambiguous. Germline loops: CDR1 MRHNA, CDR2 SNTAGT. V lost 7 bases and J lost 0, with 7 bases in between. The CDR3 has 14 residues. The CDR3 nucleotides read TGTGCCAGCAAACCGGGCTCTGGGGCCAACGTCCTGACTTTC. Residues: CASKPGSGANVLTF.

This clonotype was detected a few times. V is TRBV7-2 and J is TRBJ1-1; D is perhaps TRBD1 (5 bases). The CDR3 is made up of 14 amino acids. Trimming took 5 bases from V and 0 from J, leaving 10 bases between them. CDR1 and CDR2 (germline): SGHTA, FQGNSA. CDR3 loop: CASSRRGVNTEAFF. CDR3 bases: TGTGCCAGCAGCCGTCGGGGGGTGAACACTGAAGCTTTCTTT.

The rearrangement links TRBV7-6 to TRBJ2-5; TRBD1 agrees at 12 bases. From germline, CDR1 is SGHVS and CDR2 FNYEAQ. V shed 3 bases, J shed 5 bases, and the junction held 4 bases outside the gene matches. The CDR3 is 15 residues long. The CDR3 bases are TGTGCCAGCAGCTTGGGACAGGGGGCTTGGGAGACCCAGTACTTC. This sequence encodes CASSLGQGAWETQYF.

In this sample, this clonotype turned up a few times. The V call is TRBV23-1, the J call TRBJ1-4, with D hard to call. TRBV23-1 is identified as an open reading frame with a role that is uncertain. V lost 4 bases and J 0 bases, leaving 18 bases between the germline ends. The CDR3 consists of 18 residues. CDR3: CASSPWAGVCATNEKLFF. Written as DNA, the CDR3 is TGCGCCAGCAGTCCATGGGCGGGCGTCTGTGCAACTAATGAAAAACTGTTTTTT.

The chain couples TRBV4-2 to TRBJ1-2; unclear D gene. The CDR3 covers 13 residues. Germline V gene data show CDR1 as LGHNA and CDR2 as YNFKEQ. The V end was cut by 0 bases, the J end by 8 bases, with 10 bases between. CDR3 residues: CASSQDRLLGYTF. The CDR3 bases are TGTGCCAGCAGCCAAGATAGGCTGCTAGGCTACACCTTC.

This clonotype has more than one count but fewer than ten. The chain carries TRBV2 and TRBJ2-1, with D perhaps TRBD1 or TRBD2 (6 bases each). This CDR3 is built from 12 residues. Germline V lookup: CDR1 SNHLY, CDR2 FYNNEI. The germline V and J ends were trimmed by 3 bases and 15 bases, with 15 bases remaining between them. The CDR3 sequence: CASSDRGTSWFF. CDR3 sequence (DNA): TGTGCCAGCAGTGACAGGGGAACTAGCTGGTTCTTC.

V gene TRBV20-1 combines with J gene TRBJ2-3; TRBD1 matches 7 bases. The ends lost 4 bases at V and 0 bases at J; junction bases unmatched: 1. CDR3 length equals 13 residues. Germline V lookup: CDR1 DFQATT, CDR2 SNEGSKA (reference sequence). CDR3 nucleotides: TGCAGTGCTAACAGGGGCAGCACAGATACGCAGTATTTT. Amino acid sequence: CSANRGSTDTQYF.

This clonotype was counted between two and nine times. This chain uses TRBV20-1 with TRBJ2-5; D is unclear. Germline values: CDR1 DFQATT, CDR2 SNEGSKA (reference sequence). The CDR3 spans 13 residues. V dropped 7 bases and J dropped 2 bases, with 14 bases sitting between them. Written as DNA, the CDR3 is TGCAGTGTCAAGGACGGGTTACAAGAGACCCAGTACTTC. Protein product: CSVKDGLQETQYF.

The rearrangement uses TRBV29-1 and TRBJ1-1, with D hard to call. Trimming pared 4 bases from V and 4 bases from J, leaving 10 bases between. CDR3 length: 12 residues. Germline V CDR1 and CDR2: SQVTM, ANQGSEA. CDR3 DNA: TGCAGCGTTGCGCGTTTGGGCACTGAAGCTTTCTTT. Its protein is CSVARLGTEAFF.

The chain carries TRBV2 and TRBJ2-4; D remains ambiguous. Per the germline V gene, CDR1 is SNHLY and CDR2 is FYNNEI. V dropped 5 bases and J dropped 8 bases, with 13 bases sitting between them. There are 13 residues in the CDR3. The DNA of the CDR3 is TGTGCCAGCAGTAATGAAAGGAGCCACATTCAGTACTTC. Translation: CASSNERSHIQYF. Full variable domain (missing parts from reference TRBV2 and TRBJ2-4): EPEVTQTPSHQVTQMGQEVILRCVPISNHLYFYWYRQILGQKVEFLVSFYNNEISEKSEIFDDQFSVERPDGSNFTLKIRSTKLEDSAMYFCASSNERSHIQYFGAGTRLSVL.

The CDR3: CATSREGEQYF. Written as DNA, the CDR3 is TGTGCCACCAGCAGAGAGGGCGAGCAGTACTTC. The chain carries TRBV15 and TRBJ2-7; D remains ambiguous. The CDR3 has 11 residues. V was cut by 0 bases and J by 6 bases, with 3 bases left in between. Looked up from germline, CDR1 is LNHNV and CDR2 is YYDKDF (reference sequence).

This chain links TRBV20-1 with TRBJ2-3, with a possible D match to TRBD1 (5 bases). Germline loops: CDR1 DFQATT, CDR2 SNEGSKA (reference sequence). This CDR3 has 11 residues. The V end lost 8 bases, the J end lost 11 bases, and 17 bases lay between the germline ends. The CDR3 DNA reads TGCAGTCTCTACGGAGAAAGGGGGCAGTATTTT. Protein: CSLYGERGQYF.

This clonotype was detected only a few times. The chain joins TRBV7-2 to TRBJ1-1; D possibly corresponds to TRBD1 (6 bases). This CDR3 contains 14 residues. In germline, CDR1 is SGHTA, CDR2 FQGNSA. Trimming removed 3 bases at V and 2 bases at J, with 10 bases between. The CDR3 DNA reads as TGTGCCAGCAGCTTCAGGGGAGGCAACACTGAAGCTTTCTTT. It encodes CASSFRGGNTEAFF.

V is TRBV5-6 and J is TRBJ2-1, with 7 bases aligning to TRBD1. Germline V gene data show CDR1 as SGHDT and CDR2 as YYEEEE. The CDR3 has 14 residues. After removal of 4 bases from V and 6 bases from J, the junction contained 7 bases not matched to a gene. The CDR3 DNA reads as TGTGCCAGCAGCCGCCGGGACAGAGGCAATGAGCAGTTCTTC. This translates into CASSRRDRGNEQFF.

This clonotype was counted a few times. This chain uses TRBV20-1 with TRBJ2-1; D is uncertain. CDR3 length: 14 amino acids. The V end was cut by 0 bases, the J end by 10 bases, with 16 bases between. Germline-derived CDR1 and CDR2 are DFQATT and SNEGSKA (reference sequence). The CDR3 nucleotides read TGCAGTGCTAGAGATCGAAACTGGGCCAGCGAGCAGTTCTTC. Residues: CSARDRNWASEQFF.

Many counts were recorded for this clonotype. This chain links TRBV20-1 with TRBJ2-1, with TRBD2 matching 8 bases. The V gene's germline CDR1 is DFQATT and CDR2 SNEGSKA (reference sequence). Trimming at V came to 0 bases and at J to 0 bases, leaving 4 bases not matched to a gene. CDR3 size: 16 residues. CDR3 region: CSARDLTSGSYNEQFF. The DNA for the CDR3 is TGCAGTGCTAGAGATCTCACTAGCGGCTCCTACAATGAGCAGTTCTTC.

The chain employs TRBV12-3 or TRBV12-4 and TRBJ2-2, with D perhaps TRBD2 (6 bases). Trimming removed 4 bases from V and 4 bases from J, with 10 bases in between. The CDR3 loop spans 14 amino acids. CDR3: CASSYGGRTGELFF. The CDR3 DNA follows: TGTGCCAGCAGTTATGGAGGGCGCACCGGGGAGCTGTTTTTT.

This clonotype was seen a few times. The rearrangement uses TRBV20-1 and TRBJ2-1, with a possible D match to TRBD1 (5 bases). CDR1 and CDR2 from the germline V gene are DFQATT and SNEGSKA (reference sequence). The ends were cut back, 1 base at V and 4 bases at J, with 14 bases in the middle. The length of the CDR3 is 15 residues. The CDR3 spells CSARATGLRYNEQFF. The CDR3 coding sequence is TGCAGTGCTAGAGCCACAGGATTGCGGTACAATGAGCAGTTCTTC.

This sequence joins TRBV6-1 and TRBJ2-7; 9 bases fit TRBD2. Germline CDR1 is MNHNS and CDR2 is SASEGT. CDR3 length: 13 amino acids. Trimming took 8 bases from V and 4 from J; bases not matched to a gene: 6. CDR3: CASQSGGLYEQYF. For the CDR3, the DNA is TGTGCCAGCCAAAGCGGGGGGCTTTACGAGCAGTACTTC.

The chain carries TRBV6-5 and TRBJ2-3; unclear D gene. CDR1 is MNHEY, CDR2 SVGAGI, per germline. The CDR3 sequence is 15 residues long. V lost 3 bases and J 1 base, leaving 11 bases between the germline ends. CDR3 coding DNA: TGTGCCAGCAGTTATTCCCGTCGGGGCACAGATACGCAGTATTTT. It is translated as CASSYSRRGTDTQYF.

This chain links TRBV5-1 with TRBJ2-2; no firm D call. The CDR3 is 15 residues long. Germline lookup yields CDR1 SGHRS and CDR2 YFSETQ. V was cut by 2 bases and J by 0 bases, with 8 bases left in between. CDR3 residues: CASSFPGSNTGELFF. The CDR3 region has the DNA TGCGCCAGCAGCTTTCCCGGATCGAACACCGGGGAGCTGTTTTTT.

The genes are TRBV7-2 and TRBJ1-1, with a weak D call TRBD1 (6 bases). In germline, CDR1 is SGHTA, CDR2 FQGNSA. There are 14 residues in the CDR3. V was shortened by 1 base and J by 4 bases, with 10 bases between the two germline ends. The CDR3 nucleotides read TGTGCCAGCAGCTTAGTGGGGGGGCCCACTGAAGCTTTCTTT. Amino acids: CASSLVGGPTEAFF.

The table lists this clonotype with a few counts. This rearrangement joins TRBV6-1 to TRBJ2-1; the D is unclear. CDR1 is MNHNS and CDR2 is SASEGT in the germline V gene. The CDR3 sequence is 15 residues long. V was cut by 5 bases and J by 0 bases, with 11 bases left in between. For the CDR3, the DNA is TGTGCCAGCAGTCCCCCCTGGAGCTCCTACAATGAGCAGTTCTTC. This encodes CASSPPWSSYNEQFF.

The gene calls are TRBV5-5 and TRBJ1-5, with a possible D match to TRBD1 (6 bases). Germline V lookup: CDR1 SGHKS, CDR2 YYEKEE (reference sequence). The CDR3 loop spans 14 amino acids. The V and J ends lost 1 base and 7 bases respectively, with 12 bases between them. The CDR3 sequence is CASSLFTGTQPQHF. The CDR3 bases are TGTGCCAGCAGCTTGTTTACCGGGACACAGCCCCAGCATTTT.

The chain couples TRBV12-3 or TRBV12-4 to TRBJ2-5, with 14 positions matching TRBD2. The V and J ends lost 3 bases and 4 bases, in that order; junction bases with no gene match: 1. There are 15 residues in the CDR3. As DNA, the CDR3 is TGTGCCAGCAGTTTGGGGACTAGCGGGAGAGAGACCCAGTACTTC. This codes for CASSLGTSGRETQYF.

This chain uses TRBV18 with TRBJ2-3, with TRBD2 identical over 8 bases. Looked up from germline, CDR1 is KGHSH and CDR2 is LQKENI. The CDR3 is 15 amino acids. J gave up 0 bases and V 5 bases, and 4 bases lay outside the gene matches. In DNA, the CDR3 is TGTGCCAGCTCATCAGTAGCGGGGAGCACAGATACGCAGTATTTT. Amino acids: CASSSVAGSTDTQYF.

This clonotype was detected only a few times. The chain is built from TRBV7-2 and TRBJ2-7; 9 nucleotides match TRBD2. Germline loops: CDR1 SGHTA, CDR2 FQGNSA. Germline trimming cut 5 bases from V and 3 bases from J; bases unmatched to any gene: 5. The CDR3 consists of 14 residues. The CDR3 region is CASSRGLASYEQYF. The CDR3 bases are TGTGCCAGCAGCAGGGGACTAGCTAGCTACGAGCAGTACTTC.

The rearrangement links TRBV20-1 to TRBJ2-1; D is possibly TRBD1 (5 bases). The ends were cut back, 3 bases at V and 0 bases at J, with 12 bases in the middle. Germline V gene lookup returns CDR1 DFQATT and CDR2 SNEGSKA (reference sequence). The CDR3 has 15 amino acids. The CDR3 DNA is TGCAGTGCTAGCGTGCCAGGGTTCTCCTACAATGAGCAGTTCTTC. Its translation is CSASVPGFSYNEQFF.

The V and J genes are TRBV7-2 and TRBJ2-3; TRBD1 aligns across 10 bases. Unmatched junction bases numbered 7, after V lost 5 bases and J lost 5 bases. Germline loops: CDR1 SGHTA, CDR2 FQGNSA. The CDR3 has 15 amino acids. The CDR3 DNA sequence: TGTGCCAGCAGCGGATCCGGGACAGGGGAAGATACGCAGTATTTT. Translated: CASSGSGTGEDTQYF.

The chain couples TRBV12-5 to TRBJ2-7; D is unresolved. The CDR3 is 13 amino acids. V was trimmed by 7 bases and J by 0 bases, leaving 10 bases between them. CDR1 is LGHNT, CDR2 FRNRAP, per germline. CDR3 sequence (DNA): TGTGCTAGTGCAGACACCTTCTCCTACGAGCAGTACTTC. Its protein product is CASADTFSYEQYF.

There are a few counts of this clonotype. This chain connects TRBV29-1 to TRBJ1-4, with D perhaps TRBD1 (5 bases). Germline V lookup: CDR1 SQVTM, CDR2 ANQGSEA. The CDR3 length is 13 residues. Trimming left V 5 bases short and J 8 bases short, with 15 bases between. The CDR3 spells CSVLQGVGEKLFF. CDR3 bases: TGCAGCGTTCTTCAAGGGGTTGGAGAAAAACTGTTTTTT.